These T cell receptor beta chains were read from a single sample in a study of T cell responses to AZD1222 COVID-19 vaccine. TCRdb's copy holds only in-frame clones and misses some; the assay was immunoSEQ multiplex PCR. The sample shows about 200,000 clones, approximately 94% of them seen only once. The sample consisted of peripheral blood, taken on day 0 of MenACWY control vaccination. The receptors here all came from an adult in good health. Each CDR3 is given with its conserved first and last residue.

V gene,J gene,CDR3 length,CDR3 protein
TRBV7-5,TRBJ1-5,15,CVRSSQGYSNQPQHF
TRBV6-5,TRBJ2-7,14,CASSTGRSSYEQYF
TRBV9,TRBJ1-6,15,CASSAGQGSNSPLHF
TRBV24-1,TRBJ1-5,13,CATSGGAGQPQHF
TRBV5-5,TRBJ1-2,13,CASSPDVNYGYTF
TRBV4-1,TRBJ2-5,17,CASSHPGTSGGQETQYF
TRBV12-5,TRBJ2-1,14,CASGLVGGRDEQFF
TRBV5-5,TRBJ1-1,14,CASSLTGPNTEAFF
TRBV7-9,TRBJ1-6,19,CASSRSGTGFSSYNSPLHF
TRBV6-4,TRBJ2-1,15,CASSDSAGGFNEQFF
TRBV10-3,TRBJ1-1,14,CAIRATIADTEAFF
TRBV6-2/TRBV6-3,TRBJ1-6,16,CASSPSRSSYNSPLHF
TRBV29-1,TRBJ2-7,12,CSGGTDSYEQYF
TRBV10-3,TRBJ1-5,12,CAISRQGQPQHF
TRBV14,TRBJ1-5,21,CASSQGMAPGTGIPSNQPQHF
TRBV6-1,TRBJ2-7,15,CASSDKGTSYYEQYF
TRBV9,TRBJ2-3,14,CASSWTGGADTQYF
TRBV5-1,TRBJ2-7,15,CASSLTSGGAHEQYF
TRBV20-1,TRBJ1-2,11,CSAGGGAGYTF
TRBV7-9,TRBJ1-1,12,CASSLVDTEAFF
TRBV29-1,TRBJ2-5,13,CSGGGVAQETQYF
TRBV21-1,TRBJ2-7,12,CASSKYRYEQYF
TRBV7-9,TRBJ1-6,14,CASSYGDRNSPLHF
TRBV9,TRBJ2-2,15,CASSVAGENTGELFF
TRBV18,TRBJ1-1,13,CASSPTGNTEAFF
TRBV7-9,TRBJ2-2,18,CASSLADRDRGYTGELFF
TRBV19,TRBJ1-2,16,CASSTPGRSGSYGYTF
TRBV9,TRBJ1-4,16,CASSVGGGTANEKLFF
TRBV7-8,TRBJ2-5,19,CASSRGTTTSGGARETQYF
TRBV5-8,TRBJ1-2,15,CASSPDRTENYGYTF
TRBV2,TRBJ1-1,13,CASNNRGGSEAFF
TRBV20-1,TRBJ1-3,13,CSASRTLGNTIYF
TRBV30,TRBJ2-6,13,CAWAASGANVLTF
TRBV3-1/TRBV3-2,TRBJ1-1,13,CASSLGWRTEAFF
TRBV4-2,TRBJ2-1,14,CASSQRQGEGEQFF
TRBV27,TRBJ2-7,13,CASRDRWKDEQYF
TRBV3-1/TRBV3-2,TRBJ1-2,14,CASSSRTGNYGYTF
TRBV19,TRBJ1-1,15,CASSTSGQMNTEAFF
TRBV20-1,TRBJ1-5,14,CSASKTGGQQPQHF
TRBV12-3/TRBV12-4,TRBJ1-5,12,CASRGEYQPQHF
TRBV29-1,TRBJ1-1,11,CSVDPGTEAFF
TRBV9,TRBJ2-1,15,CASSPQSGGVNEQFF
TRBV5-6,TRBJ1-3,14,CASSLRHSGNTIYF
TRBV5-1,TRBJ2-7,15,CASSLGGERAYEQYF